The clone carrying this T cell receptor (beta chain) was counted ten times or more. The antigen remains undetermined. Prepared libraries of TCR beta cDNA carried unique molecular identifiers. TCRdb recomputed calls from the PCR reads with MiXCR, one row per CDR3 protein. In the table there are around 250,000 distinct CDR3 sequences, about 38% of which are singletons. These data belong to a study of post-analysis software for immune sequencing data. Findings and caveats of the study: Several TRBV segments, TRBV5-6, TRBV5-1 and TRBV20-1 among them, were found more frequent in patients than controls. Strong co-clustering by F measure was evident for samples that had been prepared in the same batch. Multiple sclerosis patients had significantly lower normalized Chao1 diversity than controls.

V was trimmed by 10 bases and J by 7 bases, leaving 10 bases between them. The CDR3 contains 10 residues. The V gene's germline CDR1 is SNHLY and CDR2 FYNNEI. This TCR came from a girl aged 5-17 years with multiple sclerosis. The chain links TRBV2 to TRBJ1-2; TRBD1 is a possible D gene (5 bases). The specimen was blood. The CDR3 DNA reads as TGTGCCACACAGGCGGGTGGCTACACCTTC. Its protein product is CATQAGGYTF.